These 21 T cell receptor beta chains were sequenced from one sample in a study of cytomegalovirus exposure and HLA in healthy donors. Amplification used 60 Vbeta primers and 13 Jbeta primers. Using immunoSEQ multiplex PCR, the repertoire was profiled, and TCRdb retains in-frame clones only, with some absent. The repertoire has around 230,000 clones, more than 70% of them found once; the top ten carry 0.47%. Sequencing was performed on PBMCs. These receptors were collected from a boy between 10 and 17 years old in good health and CMV-seronegative.

The genes are TRBV5-1 and TRBJ2-7, with 9 bases identical to TRBD2. The CDR3 sequence is 16 residues long. The V gene end was trimmed by 0 bases and the J gene end by 5 bases; junction bases not matched to a gene: 9. Germline CDR1 reads SGHRS; CDR2 reads YFSETQ. CDR3 DNA: TGCGCCAGCAGCTTGGATGCGCGGGAGGGCCTAGACGAGCAGTACTTC. Translating it yields CASSLDAREGLDEQYF.

The chain links TRBV27 to TRBJ2-3, with a tentative D call TRBD1 (6 bases). The V and J ends lost 6 bases and 6 bases respectively, with 25 bases between them. The CDR3 spans 17 residues. Germline-derived CDR1 and CDR2 are MNHEY and SMNVEV (reference sequence). Here the CDR3 DNA reads TGTGCCAGCAGGAAGTTGTGGGACACCGGTGTTCGGGATACGCAGTATTTT. Its translation: CASRKLWDTGVRDTQYF.

This chain links TRBV2 with TRBJ2-5, with a tentative D call TRBD1 (6 bases). The CDR3 contains 17 residues. Germline V CDR1 and CDR2: SNHLY, FYNNEI. Trimming shortened V by 0 bases and J by 1 base, and 15 bases separated the two germline ends. CDR3 DNA sequence: TGTGCCAGCAGTGAAGCCCCCCGGGACATAGGCCAAGAGACCCAGTACTTC. This codes for CASSEAPRDIGQETQYF.

Only a few counts were recorded for this clone. This rearrangement joins TRBV7-9 to TRBJ1-1; perhaps TRBD1 as D (6 bases). This CDR3 is built from 15 residues. Trimming shortened V by 2 bases and J by 4 bases, and 14 bases separated the two germline ends. From germline, CDR1 is SEHNR and CDR2 FQNEAQ (reference sequence). The CDR3, as DNA: TGTGCCAGCAGCTTAAACGCCCAGGGGACCACTGAAGCTTTCTTT. It codes for CASSLNAQGTTEAFF.

V usage is TRBV5-4 and J usage is TRBJ2-1; D not resolved. V was shortened by 7 bases and J by 8 bases, with 16 bases between the two germline ends. The CDR3 consists of 13 residues. CDR1 and CDR2 from the germline V gene are SGHNT and YYREEE (reference sequence). Here the CDR3 reads CASGLIEDDEQFF. For the CDR3, the DNA is TGTGCCAGCGGGCTTATAGAAGATGATGAGCAGTTCTTC.

The CDR3 spells CASSIAGTNEKLFF. The CDR3 nucleotides read TGTGCCAGTAGTATTGCAGGTACTAATGAAAAACTGTTTTTT. The chain recombines TRBV19 with TRBJ1-4, with unresolved D. Germline-derived CDR1 and CDR2 are LNHDA and SQIVND (reference sequence). The CDR3 spans 14 residues. Trimming shortened V by 3 bases and J by 2 bases, and 7 bases separated the two germline ends.

This chain uses TRBV5-4 with TRBJ2-4; perhaps TRBD2 as D (7 bases). V shed 3 bases and J shed 5 bases, with 15 bases lying between them. The CDR3 sequence is 15 residues long. Germline-derived CDR1 and CDR2 are SGHNT and YYREEE (reference sequence). CDR3 DNA sequence: TGTGCCAGCAGCTGGGGGGGGGCCGGGGAAAACATTCAGTACTTC. Translating gives CASSWGGAGENIQYF. The entire variable domain, with the rest obtained from reference TRBV5-4 and TRBJ2-4, is as follows: ETGVTQSPTHLIKTRGQQVTLRCSSQSGHNTVSWYQQALGQGPQFIFQYYREEENGRGNFPPRFSGLQFPNYSSELNVNALELDDSALYLCASSWGGAGENIQYFGAGTRLSVL.

The chain uses TRBV27 and TRBJ1-4; D is possibly TRBD1 (6 bases). The V end lost 4 bases, the J end lost 6 bases, and 12 bases lay between the germline ends. Germline values: CDR1 MNHEY, CDR2 SMNVEV (reference sequence). The CDR3 loop spans 14 amino acids. CDR3 sequence (DNA): TGTGCCAGCAGTTGGGTAGGGGGGGATGAAAAACTGTTTTTT. It specifies CASSWVGGDEKLFF.

This clone was counted a single time. This chain links TRBV27 with TRBJ2-6, with 8 positions matching TRBD2. Losses at the gene ends were 6 bases for V and 3 bases for J; bases not matched to a gene: 16. Germline CDR1 reads MNHEY; CDR2 reads SMNVEV (reference sequence). CDR3 size: 19 residues. For the CDR3, the DNA is TGTGCCAGCAGCCCCCGGCGGGGGGTCCAAGGTTATGGGGCCAACGTCCTGACTTTC. It is translated as CASSPRRGVQGYGANVLTF.

This chain links TRBV9 with TRBJ1-1; possibly TRBD1 for D (5 bases). This CDR3 has 14 amino acids. Germline CDR1 and CDR2: SGDLS and YYNGEE. V was clipped by 4 bases and J by 6 bases, with 16 bases between them. CDR3 amino acids: CASSPGFARAEAFF. The CDR3 nucleotides read TGTGCCAGCAGCCCAGGGTTCGCTAGGGCTGAAGCTTTCTTT.

CDR3 in DNA: TGCGCCAGCAGCTTGGCCCGGGGAAACGTTAATGAAAAACTGTTTTTT. It encodes CASSLARGNVNEKLFF. The V call is TRBV5-1, the J call TRBJ1-4, with D unresolved. This CDR3 spans 16 amino acids. V was cut by 0 bases and J by 4 bases, with 13 bases left in between. Germline CDR1 and CDR2: SGHRS and YFSETQ.

The chain links TRBV5-4 to TRBJ2-1, with 9 nucleotides matching TRBD2. V shed 4 bases and J 3 bases; nucleotides not matched to a gene: 8. Germline V gives CDR1 SGHNT, CDR2 YYREEE (reference sequence). This CDR3 spans 16 amino acids. CDR3 coding DNA: TGTGCCAGCAGCCGAGTAGCGGGAGAGGGCTACAATGAGCAGTTCTTC. Translation gives CASSRVAGEGYNEQFF.

The V call is TRBV6-5, the J call TRBJ2-7; TRBD2 matches 7 bases. After removal of 2 bases from V and 5 bases from J, the junction contained 9 bases not matched to a gene. The germline V gene encodes CDR1 MNHEY and CDR2 SVGAGI. CDR3 length: 15 amino acids. The CDR3, as DNA: TGTGCCAGCAGTTACCCGGGGGGAGGGCCGAACGAGCAGTACTTC. It translates to CASSYPGGGPNEQYF.

The chain uses TRBV5-1 and TRBJ2-6, with 9 bases aligning to TRBD1. CDR1 and CDR2 from the germline V gene are SGHRS and YFSETQ. V dropped 3 bases and J dropped 4; count of bases not matched to a gene: 17. This CDR3 region has 20 residues. The CDR3, as DNA: TGCGCCAGCAGCTACACAGGGGGCCCCTCGGGGGGTACAGGGGCCAACGTCCTGACTTTC. It specifies CASSYTGGPSGGTGANVLTF.

The chain joins TRBV6-5 to TRBJ1-6; tentatively, D is TRBD1 (6 bases). Trimming stripped 1 base from V and 6 bases from J, with 10 bases between. CDR3 length equals 15 residues. Looked up from germline, CDR1 is MNHEY and CDR2 is SVGAGI. The CDR3 bases are TGTGCCAGCAGTTACTTCCAGGGGAGTAATTCACCCCTCCACTTT. Protein: CASSYFQGSNSPLHF.

The V gene is TRBV30, the J gene TRBJ2-7, with TRBD1 matching over 9 bases. Looked up from germline, CDR1 is GTSNPN and CDR2 is SVGIG (reference sequence). Losses at the gene ends were 8 bases for V and 2 bases for J; bases not matched to a gene: 13. This CDR3 is built from 15 residues. The CDR3 nucleotides are TGTGCCGTGGGGACAGGGTATAGGGGCCCCTACGAGCAGTACTTC. Its protein is CAVGTGYRGPYEQYF.

This clone was detected only a few times. The genes are TRBV30 and TRBJ1-5, with D hard to call. V was pared by 0 bases and J by 5 bases, with 8 bases between. Germline-derived CDR1 and CDR2 are GTSNPN and SVGIG (reference sequence). This CDR3 is built from 13 residues. The CDR3 bases are TGTGCCTGGAGTGTACTTGGTGATCAGCCCCAGCATTTT. It codes for CAWSVLGDQPQHF.

The rearrangement links TRBV6-1 to TRBJ2-7; D may be TRBD1 (5 bases). The germline V gene has CDR1 MNHNS and CDR2 SASEGT. Trimming took off 3 bases at V and 0 bases at J, with 18 bases between the two ends. This CDR3 is built from 17 residues. The CDR3 is CASSDQVPDTISYEQYF. DNA of the CDR3: TGTGCCAGCAGTGATCAGGTTCCGGACACCATCTCCTACGAGCAGTACTTC.

The sample holds a few counts of this clone. The chain uses TRBV6-6 and TRBJ2-7, with 9 positions matching TRBD1. V gave up 10 bases and J gave up 4 bases; unmatched junction bases: 8. CDR1 and CDR2 (germline): MNHNY, SVGAGI (reference sequence). The CDR3 length is 13 residues. CDR3 sequence: CATGGQGPYEQYF. In DNA, the CDR3 is TGTGCCACCGGGGGACAGGGACCTTACGAGCAGTACTTC.

The chain couples TRBV30 to TRBJ1-1, with 7 positions matching TRBD1. This CDR3 is built from 14 residues. Germline assignment: CDR1 GTSNPN and CDR2 SVGIG (reference sequence). J lost 1 base, V lost 5 bases, and 7 bases had no gene match. CDR3 DNA sequence: TGTGCCTGGGACCACGGGACAGCGAACACTGAAGCTTTCTTT. It translates to CAWDHGTANTEAFF.

This chain uses TRBV6-5 with TRBJ2-2, with 8 bases that match TRBD1. CDR1 MNHEY and CDR2 SVGAGI come from the germline V gene. This CDR3 spans 15 amino acids. V trimming: 6 bases; J trimming: 4 bases; junction bases outside the gene matches: 7. This chain's CDR3 is CASSFSRGLTGELFF. The CDR3 DNA reads TGTGCCAGCAGCTTCTCCAGGGGGCTCACCGGGGAGCTGTTTTTT.